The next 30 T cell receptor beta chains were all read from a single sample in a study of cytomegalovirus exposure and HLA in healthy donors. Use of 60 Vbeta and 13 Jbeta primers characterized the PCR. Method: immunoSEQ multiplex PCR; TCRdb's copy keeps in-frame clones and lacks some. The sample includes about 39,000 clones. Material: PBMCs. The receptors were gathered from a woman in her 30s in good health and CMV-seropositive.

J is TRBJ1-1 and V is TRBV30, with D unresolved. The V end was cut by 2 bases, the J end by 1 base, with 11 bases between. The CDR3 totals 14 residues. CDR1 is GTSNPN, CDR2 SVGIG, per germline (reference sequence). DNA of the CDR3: TGTGCCTGGAGTAGCTTAGTCCCGAACACTGAAGCTTTCTTT. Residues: CAWSSLVPNTEAFF.

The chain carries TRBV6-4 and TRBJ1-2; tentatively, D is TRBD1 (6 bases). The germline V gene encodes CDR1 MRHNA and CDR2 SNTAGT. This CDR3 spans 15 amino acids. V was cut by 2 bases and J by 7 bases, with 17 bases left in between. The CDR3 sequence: CASSDTPGGGGGYTF. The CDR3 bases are TGTGCCAGCAGTGACACCCCCGGGGGCGGGGGTGGCTACACCTTC.

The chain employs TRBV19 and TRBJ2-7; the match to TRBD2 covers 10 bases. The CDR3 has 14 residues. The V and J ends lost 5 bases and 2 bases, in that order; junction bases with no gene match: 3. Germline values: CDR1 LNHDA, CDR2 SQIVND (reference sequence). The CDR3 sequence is CASSLAGEAYEQYF. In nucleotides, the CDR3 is TGTGCCAGTAGTCTAGCGGGGGAAGCCTACGAGCAGTACTTC.

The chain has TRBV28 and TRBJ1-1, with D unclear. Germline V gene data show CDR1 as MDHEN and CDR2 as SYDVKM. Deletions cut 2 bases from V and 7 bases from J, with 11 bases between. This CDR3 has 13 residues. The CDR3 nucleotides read TGTGCCAGCAGTTTACCCCGTGTTAGTGAAGCTTTCTTT. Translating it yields CASSLPRVSEAFF.

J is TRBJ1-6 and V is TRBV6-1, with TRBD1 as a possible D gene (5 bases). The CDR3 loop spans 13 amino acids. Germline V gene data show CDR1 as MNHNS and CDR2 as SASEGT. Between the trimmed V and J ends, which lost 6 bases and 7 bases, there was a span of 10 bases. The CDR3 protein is CASSREWNSPLHF. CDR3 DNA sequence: TGTGCCAGCAGCAGGGAATGGAATTCACCCCTCCACTTT.

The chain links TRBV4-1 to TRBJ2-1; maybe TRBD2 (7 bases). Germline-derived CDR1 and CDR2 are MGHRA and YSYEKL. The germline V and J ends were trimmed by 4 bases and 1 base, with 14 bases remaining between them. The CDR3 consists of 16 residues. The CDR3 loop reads CASSPRGGKSYNEQFF. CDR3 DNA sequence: TGCGCCAGCAGCCCAAGGGGGGGGAAATCCTACAATGAGCAGTTCTTC.

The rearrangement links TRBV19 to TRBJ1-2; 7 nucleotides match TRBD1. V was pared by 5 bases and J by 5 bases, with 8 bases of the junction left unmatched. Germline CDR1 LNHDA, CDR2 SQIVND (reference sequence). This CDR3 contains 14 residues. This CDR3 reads CASSPGQVTYGYTF. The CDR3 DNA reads TGTGCCAGTAGTCCAGGACAGGTCACTTATGGCTACACCTTC. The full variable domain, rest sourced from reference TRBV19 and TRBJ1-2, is DGGITQSPKYLFRKEGQNVTLSCEQNLNHDAMYWYRQDPGQGLRLIYYSQIVNDFQKGDIAEGYSVSREKKESFPLTVTSAQKNPTAFYLCASSPGQVTYGYTFGSGTRLTVV.

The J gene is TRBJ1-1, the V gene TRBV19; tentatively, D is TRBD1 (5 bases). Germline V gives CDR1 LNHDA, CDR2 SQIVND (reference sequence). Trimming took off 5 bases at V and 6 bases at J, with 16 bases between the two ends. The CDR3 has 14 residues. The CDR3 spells CASSFLRDKAEAFF. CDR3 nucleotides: TGTGCCAGTAGTTTCCTCAGGGATAAAGCTGAAGCTTTCTTT.

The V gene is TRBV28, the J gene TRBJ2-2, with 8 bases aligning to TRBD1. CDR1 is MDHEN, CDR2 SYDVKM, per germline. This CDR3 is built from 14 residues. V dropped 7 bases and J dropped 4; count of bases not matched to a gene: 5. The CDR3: CASTGQGPTGELFF. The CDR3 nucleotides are TGTGCCAGCACCGGACAGGGACCCACCGGGGAGCTGTTTTTT.

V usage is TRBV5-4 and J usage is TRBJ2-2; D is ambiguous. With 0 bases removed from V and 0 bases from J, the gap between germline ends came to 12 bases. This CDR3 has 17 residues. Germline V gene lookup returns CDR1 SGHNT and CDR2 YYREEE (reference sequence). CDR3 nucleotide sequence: TGTGCCAGCAGCTTGGGCGCCCGGAGCGCGAACACCGGGGAGCTGTTTTTT. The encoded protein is CASSLGARSANTGELFF.

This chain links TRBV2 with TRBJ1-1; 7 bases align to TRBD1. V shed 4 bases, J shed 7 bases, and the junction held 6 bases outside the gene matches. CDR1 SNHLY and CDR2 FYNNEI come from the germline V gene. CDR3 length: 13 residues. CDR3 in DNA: TGTGCCAGCAGTGTTGACAGGGCTGGTGAAGCTTTCTTT. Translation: CASSVDRAGEAFF.

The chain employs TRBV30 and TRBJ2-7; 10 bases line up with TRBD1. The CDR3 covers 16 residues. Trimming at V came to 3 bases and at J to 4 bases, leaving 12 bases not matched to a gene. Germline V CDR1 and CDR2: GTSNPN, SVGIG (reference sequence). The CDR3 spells CAWSEGRDRGLYEQYF. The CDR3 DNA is TGTGCCTGGAGCGAAGGCCGGGACAGGGGTTTGTACGAGCAGTACTTC.

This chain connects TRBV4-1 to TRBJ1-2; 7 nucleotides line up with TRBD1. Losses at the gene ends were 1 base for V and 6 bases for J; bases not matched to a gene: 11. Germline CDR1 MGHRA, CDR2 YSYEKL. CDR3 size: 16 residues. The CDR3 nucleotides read TGCGCCAGCAGCCAAGTAGGTGGCAGGGGGATTAATGGCTACACCTTC. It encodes CASSQVGGRGINGYTF.

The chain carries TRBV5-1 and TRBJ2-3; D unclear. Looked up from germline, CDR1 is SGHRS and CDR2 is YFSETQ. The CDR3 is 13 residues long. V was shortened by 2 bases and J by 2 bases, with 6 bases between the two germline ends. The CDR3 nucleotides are TGCGCCAGCAGCTTAACACACACAGATACGCAGTATTTT. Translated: CASSLTHTDTQYF.

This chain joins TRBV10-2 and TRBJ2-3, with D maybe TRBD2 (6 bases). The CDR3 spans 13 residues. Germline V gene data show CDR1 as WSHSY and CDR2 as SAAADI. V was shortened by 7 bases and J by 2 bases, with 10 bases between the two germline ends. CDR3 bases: TGCGCCAGCACTAGCGCAAACACAGATACGCAGTATTTT. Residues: CASTSANTDTQYF.

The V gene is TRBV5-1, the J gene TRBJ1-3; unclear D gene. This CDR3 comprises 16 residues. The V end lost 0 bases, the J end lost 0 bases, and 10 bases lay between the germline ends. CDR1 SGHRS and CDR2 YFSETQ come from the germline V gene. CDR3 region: CASSLGTARSGNTIYF. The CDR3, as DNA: TGCGCCAGCAGCTTGGGAACAGCACGCTCTGGAAACACCATATATTTT.

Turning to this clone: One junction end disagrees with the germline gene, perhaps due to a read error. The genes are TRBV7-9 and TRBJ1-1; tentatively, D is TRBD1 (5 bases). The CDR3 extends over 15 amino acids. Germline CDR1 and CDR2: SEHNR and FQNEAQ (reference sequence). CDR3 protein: CASSLEGPGGTEDFF. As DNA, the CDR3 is TGTGCCAGCAGCCTCGAGGGTCCGGGTGGGACTGAAGATTTCTTT.

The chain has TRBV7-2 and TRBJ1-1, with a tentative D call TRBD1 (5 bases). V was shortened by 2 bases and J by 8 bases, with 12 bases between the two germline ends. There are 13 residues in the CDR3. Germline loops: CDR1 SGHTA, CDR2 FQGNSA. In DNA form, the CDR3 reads TGTGCCAGCAGCTTAAAACTGAGACAGGAAGCTTTCTTT. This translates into CASSLKLRQEAFF.

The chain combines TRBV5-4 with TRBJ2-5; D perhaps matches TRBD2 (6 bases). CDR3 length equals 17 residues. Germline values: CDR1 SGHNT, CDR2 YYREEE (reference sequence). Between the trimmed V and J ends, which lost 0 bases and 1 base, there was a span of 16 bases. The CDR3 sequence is CASSLALASALQETQYF. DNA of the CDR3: TGTGCCAGCAGCTTGGCCCTGGCTAGCGCGCTCCAAGAGACCCAGTACTTC. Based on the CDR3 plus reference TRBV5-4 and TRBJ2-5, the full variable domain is ETGVTQSPTHLIKTRGQQVTLRCSSQSGHNTVSWYQQALGQGPQFIFQYYREEENGRGNFPPRFSGLQFPNYSSELNVNALELDDSALYLCASSLALASALQETQYFGPGTRLLVL.

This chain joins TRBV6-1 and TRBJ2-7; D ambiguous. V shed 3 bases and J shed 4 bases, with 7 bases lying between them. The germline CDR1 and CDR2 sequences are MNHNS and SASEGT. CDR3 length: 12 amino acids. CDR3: CASSDALYEQYF. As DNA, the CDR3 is TGTGCCAGCAGTGACGCCCTATACGAGCAGTACTTC.

CDR3 DNA sequence: TGCAGCGTTCTCCCGCGTCCGTTGGGACAGGGTTTATCTGAAGCTTTCTTT. Amino acid sequence: CSVLPRPLGQGLSEAFF. The chain carries TRBV29-1 and TRBJ1-1; TRBD1 aligns across 9 bases. The V and J ends lost 5 bases and 6 bases, in that order; junction bases with no gene match: 19. CDR3 length: 17 amino acids. Germline V gene lookup returns CDR1 SQVTM and CDR2 ANQGSEA.

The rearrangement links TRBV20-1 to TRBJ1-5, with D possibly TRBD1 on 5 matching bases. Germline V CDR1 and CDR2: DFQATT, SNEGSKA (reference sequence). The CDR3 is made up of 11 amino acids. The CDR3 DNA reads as TGCAGGCCCAGGGTGTGGCAGCCCCAGCATTTT. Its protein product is CRPRVWQPQHF.

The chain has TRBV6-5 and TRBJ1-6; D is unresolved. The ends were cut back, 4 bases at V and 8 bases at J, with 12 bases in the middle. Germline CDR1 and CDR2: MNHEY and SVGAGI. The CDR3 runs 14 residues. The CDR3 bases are TGTGCCAGCAGTTCCCGGTCTACTCATTCACCCCTCCACTTT. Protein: CASSSRSTHSPLHF.

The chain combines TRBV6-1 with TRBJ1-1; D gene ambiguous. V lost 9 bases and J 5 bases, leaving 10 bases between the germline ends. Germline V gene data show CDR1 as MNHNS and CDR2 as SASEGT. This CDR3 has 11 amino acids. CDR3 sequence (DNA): TGTGCCAGTCGAGAGGGTACTGAAGCTTTCTTT. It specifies CASREGTEAFF.

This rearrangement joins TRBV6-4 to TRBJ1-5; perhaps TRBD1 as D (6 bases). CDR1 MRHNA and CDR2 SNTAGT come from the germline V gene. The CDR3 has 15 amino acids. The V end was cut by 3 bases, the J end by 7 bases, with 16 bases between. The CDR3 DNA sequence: TGTGCCAGCAGTGAACAGGGAGGGGTAGACCAGCCCCAGCATTTT. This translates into CASSEQGGVDQPQHF.

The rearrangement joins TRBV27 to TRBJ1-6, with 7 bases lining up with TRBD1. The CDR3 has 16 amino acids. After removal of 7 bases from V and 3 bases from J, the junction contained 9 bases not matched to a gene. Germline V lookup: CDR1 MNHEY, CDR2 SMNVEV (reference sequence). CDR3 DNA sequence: TGTGCCAGCACACGGATGGGACAGCTCTATAATTCACCCCTCCACTTT. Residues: CASTRMGQLYNSPLHF.

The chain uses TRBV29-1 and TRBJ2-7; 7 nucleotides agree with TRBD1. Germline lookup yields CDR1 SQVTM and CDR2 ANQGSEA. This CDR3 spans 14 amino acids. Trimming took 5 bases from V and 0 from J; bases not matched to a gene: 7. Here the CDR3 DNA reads TGCAGCGTTCGTCCCGGGACAGACTCCTACGAGCAGTACTTC. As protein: CSVRPGTDSYEQYF.

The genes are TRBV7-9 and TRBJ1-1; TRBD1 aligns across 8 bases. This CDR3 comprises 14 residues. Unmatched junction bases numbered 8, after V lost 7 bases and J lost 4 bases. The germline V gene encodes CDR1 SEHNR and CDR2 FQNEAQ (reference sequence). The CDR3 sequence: CASTGQVTPTEAFF. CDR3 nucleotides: TGTGCCAGCACGGGACAGGTCACACCCACTGAAGCTTTCTTT.

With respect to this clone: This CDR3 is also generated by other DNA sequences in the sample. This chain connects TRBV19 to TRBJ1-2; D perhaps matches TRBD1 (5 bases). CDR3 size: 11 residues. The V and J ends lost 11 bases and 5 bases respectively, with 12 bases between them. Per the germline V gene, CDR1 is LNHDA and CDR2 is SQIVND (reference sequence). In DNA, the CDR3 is TGTGCCTTTCGAAGGGGATATGGCTACACCTTC. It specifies CAFRRGYGYTF.

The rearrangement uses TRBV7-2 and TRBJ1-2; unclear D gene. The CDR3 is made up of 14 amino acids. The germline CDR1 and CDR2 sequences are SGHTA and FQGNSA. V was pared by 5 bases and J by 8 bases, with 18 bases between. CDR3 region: CASSPPILGLGYTF. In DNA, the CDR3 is TGTGCCAGCAGCCCCCCGATTCTTGGACTCGGCTACACCTTC.